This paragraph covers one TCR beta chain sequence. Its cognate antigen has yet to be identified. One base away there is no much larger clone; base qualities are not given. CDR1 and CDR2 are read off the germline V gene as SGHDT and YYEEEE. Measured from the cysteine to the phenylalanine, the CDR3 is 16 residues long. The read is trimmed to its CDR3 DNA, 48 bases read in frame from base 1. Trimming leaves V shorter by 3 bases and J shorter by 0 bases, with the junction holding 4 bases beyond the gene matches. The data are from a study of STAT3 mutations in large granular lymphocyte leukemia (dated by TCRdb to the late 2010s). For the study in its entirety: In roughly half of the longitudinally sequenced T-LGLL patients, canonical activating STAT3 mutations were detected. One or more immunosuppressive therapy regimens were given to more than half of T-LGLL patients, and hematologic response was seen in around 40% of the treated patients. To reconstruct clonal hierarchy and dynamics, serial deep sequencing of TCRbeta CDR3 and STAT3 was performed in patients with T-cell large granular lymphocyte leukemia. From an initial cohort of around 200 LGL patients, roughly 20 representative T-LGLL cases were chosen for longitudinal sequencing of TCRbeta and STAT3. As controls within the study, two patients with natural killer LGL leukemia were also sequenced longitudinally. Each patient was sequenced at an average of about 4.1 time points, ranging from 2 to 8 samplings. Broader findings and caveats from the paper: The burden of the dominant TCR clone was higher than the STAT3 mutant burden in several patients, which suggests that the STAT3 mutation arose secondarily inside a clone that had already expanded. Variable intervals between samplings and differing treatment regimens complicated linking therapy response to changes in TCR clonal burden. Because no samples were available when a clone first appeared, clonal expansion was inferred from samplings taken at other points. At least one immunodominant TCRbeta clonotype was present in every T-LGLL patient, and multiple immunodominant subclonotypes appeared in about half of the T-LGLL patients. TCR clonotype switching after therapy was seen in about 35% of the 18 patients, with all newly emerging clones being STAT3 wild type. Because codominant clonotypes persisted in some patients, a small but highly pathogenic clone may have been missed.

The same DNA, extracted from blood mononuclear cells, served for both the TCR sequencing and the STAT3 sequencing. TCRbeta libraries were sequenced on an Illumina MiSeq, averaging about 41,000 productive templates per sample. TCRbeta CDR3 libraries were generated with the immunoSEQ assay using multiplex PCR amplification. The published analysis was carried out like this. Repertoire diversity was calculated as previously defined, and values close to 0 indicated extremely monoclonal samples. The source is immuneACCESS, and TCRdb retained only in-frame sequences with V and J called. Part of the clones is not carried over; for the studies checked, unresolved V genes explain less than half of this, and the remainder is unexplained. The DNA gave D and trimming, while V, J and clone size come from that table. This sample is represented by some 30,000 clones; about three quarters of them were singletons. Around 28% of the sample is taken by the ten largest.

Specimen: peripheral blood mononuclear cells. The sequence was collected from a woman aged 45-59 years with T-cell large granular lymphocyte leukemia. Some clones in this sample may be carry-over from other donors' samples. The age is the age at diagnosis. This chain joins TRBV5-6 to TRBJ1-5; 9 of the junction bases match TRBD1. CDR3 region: CASSSRQGDSNQPQHF. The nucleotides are TGTGCCAGCAGCTCCCGACAGGGGGATAGCAATCAGCCCCAGCATTTT.